This T cell receptor beta chain was identified during a study of blood T cell repertoires in COVID-19 (TCRdb year 2020). As for the study more broadly: Samples from collaborators originated in the United States, Italy and Spain and spanned both the acute and convalescent phases of COVID-19. The prospective study material was composed of cDNA or gDNA derived from T cells, B-cell-depleted T cells, or PBMCs. Deeply sampled blood TCRbeta repertoires from subjects exposed to, actively infected with, or recovered from COVID-19 were included in the dataset. The repertoires were released in a freely available public database intended as a resource for research on the immune response to SARS-CoV-2. Samples were obtained from the ongoing ImmuneRACE study (first 160 participants) and from about 1,300 subjects provided by 6 global collaborators. A de-identified subject ID, COVID-19 status, age in years and sex were almost always included in the sample metadata. Where available, HLA class I and class II types were obtained from metadata supplied by the sample provider rather than from assay-based typing.

TCRbeta CDR3 regions were amplified from genomic DNA using the immunoSEQ Assay, a bias-controlled multiplex PCR. In the paper's pipeline: Within the assay, amplification of reference gene primers was used to estimate how many nucleated cells each sample contained. Sequence reads were collapsed and filtered to measure the absolute abundance of every unique TCRbeta CDR3 rearrangement. For each sample, productive Simpson clonality was calculated as the square root of Simpson's diversity index across productive rearrangements. Not all clones reach the TCRdb copy of this immuneACCESS table, which keeps in-frame sequences only. Checked studies attribute under half of the gap to unresolved V genes and leave the rest unexplained. V and J calls and clone size follow that table, whereas D and trimming were derived from the DNA. Within this sample are 65,000 to 95,000 clones, with about nine tenths of them counted one time only. 12% of the sample belongs to the ten largest clones.

Remarks on this clone: The clone's antigen remains unknown. No base qualities exist here, and no much larger clone lies one base off it.

For CDR1 and CDR2, the germline V gene lists MNHEY and SVGAGI. V has 4 bases trimmed and J has 2 bases trimmed; junction bases matching no gene number 3. The CDR3 starts with the cysteine, ends with the phenylalanine, and has 14 residues. The read is trimmed to its CDR3 DNA, 42 bases read in frame from base 1. The study at large found these results: The amount of clinical and demographic metadata varied by source and participant and was provided uncurated.

Each collaborating institution followed its own protocols to collect whole blood in K2EDTA tubes. Collaborator samples were shipped for TCRbeta analysis as frozen whole blood, isolated PBMCs, or DNA extracted from either sample type. The receptor was derived from a man between 65 and 85 years old with active or convalescent COVID-19. The rearranged segments are TRBV6-5 and TRBJ2-7, with TRBD1 matching 9 junction bases. The sample taken for sequencing was peripheral blood. This receptor carries the CDR3 CASSWDRDPYEQYF. The DNA sequence is TGTGCCAGCAGTTGGGACAGGGATCCCTACGAGCAGTACTTC.